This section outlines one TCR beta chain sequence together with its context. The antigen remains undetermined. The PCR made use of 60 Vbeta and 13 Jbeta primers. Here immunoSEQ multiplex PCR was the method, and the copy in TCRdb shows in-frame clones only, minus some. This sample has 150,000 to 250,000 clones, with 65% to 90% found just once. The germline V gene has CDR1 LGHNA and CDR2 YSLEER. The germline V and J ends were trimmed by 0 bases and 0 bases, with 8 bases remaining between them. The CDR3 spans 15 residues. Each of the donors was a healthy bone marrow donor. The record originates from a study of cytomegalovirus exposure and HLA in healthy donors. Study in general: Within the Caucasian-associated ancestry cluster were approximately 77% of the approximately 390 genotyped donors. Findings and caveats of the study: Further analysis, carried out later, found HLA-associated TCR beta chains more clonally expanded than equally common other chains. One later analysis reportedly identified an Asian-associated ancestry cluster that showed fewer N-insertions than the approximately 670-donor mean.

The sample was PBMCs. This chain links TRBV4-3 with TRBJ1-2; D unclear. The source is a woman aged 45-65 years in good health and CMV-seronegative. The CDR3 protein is CASSQESTSNYGYTF. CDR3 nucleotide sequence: TGCGCCAGCAGCCAAGAGAGTACCTCTAACTATGGCTACACCTTC.